This T cell receptor (beta chain) derives from a study of T cell responses to AZD1222 COVID-19 vaccine. Study results and limitations: A rise in Spike-specific TCR breadth and depth followed two AZD1222 doses. Repertoire sampling occurred only after the peak T cell response. Among those given AZD1222, only five or six were seropositive at baseline.

Regarding this clone: Its antigen is as yet unknown.

Here immunoSEQ multiplex PCR was the method, and the copy in TCRdb shows in-frame clones only, minus some. The sample holds 120,000 or so clones; 88% are singletons and the top ten take less than 4%. Pooling was applied to second doses at about 4 or about 12 weeks. This CDR3 has 15 residues. V gave up 0 bases and J gave up 4 bases, with 12 bases separating them. Per the germline V gene, CDR1 is SGHAT and CDR2 is FQNNGV. The sequence was obtained from an adult who received the AZD1222 COVID-19 vaccine. Sequencing was performed on peripheral blood, taken 28 days after the second AZD1222 dose. The chain has TRBV11-2 and TRBJ1-1; tentatively, D is TRBD1 (6 bases). The CDR3 coding sequence is TGTGCCAGCAGCTTAGACCCAACAGGGTTCACTGAAGCTTTCTTT. Translation gives CASSLDPTGFTEAFF.